This T cell receptor beta chain was found in a study of vaccination and CD4 T cells after COVID-19. Across the study: The post-COVID sampling time was a median about 100 days after diagnosis, ranging from 35 to 161.

Treatment denoted: roughly 10-day PBMC culture with coronavirus spike peptide pools or control peptides (ViraFEST assay). T cells were expanded with peptide pools, and expanded clonotypes were identified by TCR sequencing. Fresh medium (containing IL-2) replaced half the medium on days 3 and 7. A word on this clonotype: Its cognate antigen is unknown.

CD4+ T cells that had been cultured provided DNA sequenced with the Oncomine TCR Beta short-read assay. From CD4+ T cells that had been cultured, genomic DNA was extracted. TCRdb ran MiXCR on the PCR reads and lists one entry per CDR3 protein. This sample yields about 15,000 distinct CDR3 sequences, of which about two fifths are seen a single time; over 7.5% belongs to the top ten. The sample taken for sequencing was CD4+ T cells from blood, cultured in vitro. The origin of this receptor is a human donor who had recovered from COVID-19.

CDR3 protein: CASTVGTGGITEAFF. The CDR3 DNA follows: TGTGCCAGCACCGTCGGGACAGGGGGGATCACTGAAGCTTTCTTT. V is TRBV28 and J is TRBJ1-1; 11 bases line up with TRBD1. The junction had 8 bases not matched to a gene; V was cut back by 7 bases and J by 4 bases. CDR1 is MDHEN and CDR2 is SYDVKM in the germline V gene. This CDR3 contains 15 residues.